A single sample is the source of the 25 T cell receptor beta chains below, sequenced in a study of cytomegalovirus exposure and HLA in healthy donors. The PCR ran on 60 Vbeta and 13 Jbeta primers. This table comes from immunoSEQ multiplex PCR, and its TCRdb copy is limited to in-frame clones, with some not included. Here the sample table reports 120,000 or so clones. The sample taken for sequencing was PBMCs. These receptors were collected from a man between 18 and 35 years old in good health and CMV-seronegative.

J is TRBJ1-6 and V is TRBV9, with D possibly TRBD1 on 5 matching bases. The germline V gene has CDR1 SGDLS and CDR2 YYNGEE. V dropped 4 bases and J dropped 4 bases, with 18 bases sitting between them. The CDR3 spans 17 residues. CDR3 nucleotide sequence: TGTGCCAGCAGCAGTGGGGCTGGCGCTGGTTATAATTCACCCCTCCACTTT. It specifies CASSSGAGAGYNSPLHF. The whole variable domain, filled in from reference TRBV9 and TRBJ1-6, reads DSGVTQTPKHLITATGQRVTLRCSPRSGDLSVYWYQQSLDQGLQFLIQYYNGEERAKGNILERFSAQQFPDLHSELNLSSLELGDSALYFCASSSGAGAGYNSPLHFGNGTRLTVT.

The V gene is TRBV11-2, the J gene TRBJ2-1; D might be TRBD2 (6 bases). The germline gives CDR1 SGHAT, CDR2 FQNNGV. This CDR3 is built from 15 residues. V was shortened by 2 bases and J by 5 bases, with 13 bases between the two germline ends. CDR3 nucleotides: TGTGCCAGCAGCTTAAACGGGAGAGCGAACAATGAGCAGTTCTTC. It yields the protein CASSLNGRANNEQFF.

The J gene is TRBJ1-1, the V gene TRBV27; TRBD1 is a possible D gene (5 bases). Germline V gives CDR1 MNHEY, CDR2 SMNVEV (reference sequence). With 7 bases removed from V and 0 bases from J, the gap between germline ends came to 15 bases. The CDR3 extends over 15 amino acids. CDR3 in DNA: TGTGCCAGCACAAAATGGGGGGGGATGAACACTGAAGCTTTCTTT. This encodes CASTKWGGMNTEAFF.

V gene TRBV27 combines with J gene TRBJ2-2, with D hard to call. Germline assignment: CDR1 MNHEY and CDR2 SMNVEV (reference sequence). The ends were cut back, 3 bases at V and 3 bases at J, with 11 bases in the middle. The CDR3 runs 15 residues. In DNA, the CDR3 is TGTGCCAGCAGTTTCCTCCCTAACTACACCGGGGAGCTGTTTTTT. This codes for CASSFLPNYTGELFF.

V and J are TRBV30 and TRBJ2-3; D uncertain. The CDR3 covers 12 residues. Trimming removed 0 bases at V and 5 bases at J, with 6 bases between. CDR1 and CDR2 (germline): GTSNPN, SVGIG (reference sequence). The CDR3 loop reads CAWSVLRDTQYF. DNA of the CDR3: TGTGCCTGGAGTGTACTACGAGATACGCAGTATTTT.

The J gene is TRBJ2-7, the V gene TRBV5-1, with 8 bases fitting TRBD1. The CDR3 loop spans 15 amino acids. V was clipped by 1 base and J by 0 bases; unmatched bases: 3. Germline CDR1 reads SGHRS; CDR2 reads YFSETQ. CDR3 loop: CASSLNTGGSYEQYF. In DNA, the CDR3 is TGCGCCAGCAGCTTGAACACAGGGGGCTCCTACGAGCAGTACTTC.

The rearrangement uses TRBV2 and TRBJ2-5, with TRBD2 identical over 11 bases. The CDR3 totals 16 residues. Per germline, CDR1 SNHLY and CDR2 FYNNEI. With 6 bases clipped from V and 1 base from J, the junction kept 7 bases outside the gene matches. The CDR3 loop reads CASRSIGTSGQETQYF. CDR3 sequence (DNA): TGTGCCAGCAGGTCTATCGGGACTAGCGGCCAAGAGACCCAGTACTTC.

The chain is built from TRBV27 and TRBJ1-1; 10 bases are shared with TRBD1. The trim removed 6 bases at V and 3 bases at J, leaving 10 bases unmatched. From germline, CDR1 is MNHEY and CDR2 SMNVEV (reference sequence). This CDR3 is 16 amino acids long. The chain's CDR3 is CASRHDRGLVDTEAFF. The CDR3 DNA follows: TGTGCCAGCAGACACGACAGGGGGCTTGTGGACACTGAAGCTTTCTTT.

This chain uses TRBV6-1 with TRBJ2-7; 7 bases match TRBD2. There are 15 residues in the CDR3. V lost 2 bases to trimming and J lost 2 bases; unmatched junction nucleotides: 6. From germline, CDR1 is MNHNS and CDR2 SASEGT. The CDR3 reads CASSEIAGLPYEQYF. The DNA for the CDR3 is TGTGCCAGCAGTGAAATAGCGGGTCTACCCTACGAGCAGTACTTC.

The chain carries TRBV27 and TRBJ1-3; D is perhaps TRBD1 (5 bases). The CDR3 has 14 amino acids. V lost 6 bases and J 2 bases, leaving 11 bases between the germline ends. Germline lookup yields CDR1 MNHEY and CDR2 SMNVEV (reference sequence). CDR3 coding DNA: TGTGCCAGCAGGGACGGGACTGCTGGAAACACCATATATTTT. As protein: CASRDGTAGNTIYF.

The chain is built from TRBV7-8 and TRBJ2-7; 9 nucleotides align to TRBD1. Germline values: CDR1 SGHVS, CDR2 FQNEAQ. The CDR3 runs 16 residues. After removal of 5 bases from V and 2 bases from J, the junction contained 10 bases not matched to a gene. The CDR3 DNA sequence: TGTGCCAGCAGCCCCAGCCGACAGGGGGGGACCTACGAGCAGTACTTC. This encodes CASSPSRQGGTYEQYF.

The V call is TRBV29-1, the J call TRBJ2-7; 14 nucleotides line up with TRBD2. This CDR3 comprises 13 residues. Germline V gene data show CDR1 as SQVTM and CDR2 as ANQGSEA. J was trimmed by 4 bases and V by 6 bases; bases with no gene match: 2. The CDR3 nucleotides read TGCAGCGTGGGGACTAGCGGGAGTTACGAGCAGTACTTC. Residues: CSVGTSGSYEQYF.

The chain uses TRBV6-4 and TRBJ2-6; maybe TRBD2 (5 bases). Germline lookup yields CDR1 MRHNA and CDR2 SNTAGT. V gave up 4 bases and J gave up 4 bases, with 17 bases separating them. The CDR3 runs 17 residues. The CDR3 DNA is TGTGCCAGCAGTGCTGGTGGAAAGGGAGCCGGGGCCAACGTCCTGACTTTC. Residues: CASSAGGKGAGANVLTF.

This chain joins TRBV5-1 and TRBJ2-7; TRBD1 aligns across 9 bases. CDR1 SGHRS and CDR2 YFSETQ come from the germline V gene. The V gene end was trimmed by 7 bases and the J gene end by 4 bases; junction bases not matched to a gene: 6. This CDR3 region has 13 residues. CDR3 amino acids: CASRDRDRYEQYF. The CDR3, as DNA: TGCGCCAGCCGGGACAGGGACCGGTACGAGCAGTACTTC.

The chain joins TRBV2 to TRBJ2-5; TRBD2 matches 7 bases. The J call may be in error: the DNA end matches TRBJ2-7 better. CDR3 length: 15 residues. The germline gives CDR1 SNHLY, CDR2 FYNNEI. The chain's CDR3 is CASSQTSLTSYEQYF. The CDR3 DNA reads TGTGCCAGCAGCCAGACTAGCCTAACCTCCTACGAGCAGTACTTC.

The genes are TRBV6-1 and TRBJ1-2; 7 nucleotides match TRBD1. In germline, CDR1 is MNHNS, CDR2 SASEGT. CDR3 length: 12 amino acids. V shed 8 bases and J 4 bases; nucleotides not matched to a gene: 4. The CDR3 protein is CASRSGGYGYTF. CDR3 in DNA: TGTGCCAGCCGATCAGGGGGCTATGGCTACACCTTC.

The chain couples TRBV2 to TRBJ2-1, with 11 bases fitting TRBD2. The CDR3 is 17 residues long. J lost 0 bases, V lost 1 base, and 2 bases had no gene match. Per the germline V gene, CDR1 is SNHLY and CDR2 is FYNNEI. CDR3 nucleotide sequence: TGTGCCAGCAGTGAAGATAGCGGGAGGGTCTCCTACAATGAGCAGTTCTTC. Translation: CASSEDSGRVSYNEQFF. Drawing the rest from reference TRBV2 and TRBJ2-1, the complete variable domain is EPEVTQTPSHQVTQMGQEVILRCVPISNHLYFYWYRQILGQKVEFLVSFYNNEISEKSEIFDDQFSVERPDGSNFTLKIRSTKLEDSAMYFCASSEDSGRVSYNEQFFGPGTRLTVL.

The rearrangement links TRBV11-3 to TRBJ2-1; weak D call: TRBD2 (7 bases). CDR3 length: 16 amino acids. From germline, CDR1 is SGHNT and CDR2 YENEEA. The V end lost 5 bases, the J end lost 7 bases, and 21 bases lay between the germline ends. In nucleotides, the CDR3 is TGTGCCAGCAGCCCAAGGCTGAGGGGGGAGGGGAATGAGCAGTTCTTC. Translation gives CASSPRLRGEGNEQFF.

The chain is built from TRBV5-4 and TRBJ1-2; a weak D match, TRBD1 (5 bases). From germline, CDR1 is SGHNT and CDR2 YYREEE (reference sequence). This CDR3 is 13 amino acids long. With 4 bases removed from V and 8 bases from J, the gap between germline ends came to 15 bases. CDR3 sequence (DNA): TGTGCCAGCAGCCCACCGGGTCGGGGGGGCTACACCTTC. Its protein product is CASSPPGRGGYTF.

The V gene is TRBV9, the J gene TRBJ2-1; maybe TRBD1 (7 bases). The germline V gene has CDR1 SGDLS and CDR2 YYNGEE. The V gene lost 4 bases and the J gene lost 0 bases, with 11 bases spanning the gap. This CDR3 is built from 15 residues. The chain's CDR3 is CASSPGGRSYNEQFF. CDR3 nucleotides: TGTGCCAGCAGCCCAGGGGGGCGCTCCTACAATGAGCAGTTCTTC.

This chain joins TRBV19 and TRBJ1-5; D possibly corresponds to TRBD1 (5 bases). The CDR3 is made up of 18 amino acids. Trimming stripped 3 bases from V and 6 bases from J, with 24 bases between. Germline V CDR1 and CDR2: LNHDA, SQIVND (reference sequence). The CDR3 bases are TGTGCCAGTAGTATTCAGAGGCTTGGCAGGGTGAATGCTCAGCCCCAGCATTTT. Its translation is CASSIQRLGRVNAQPQHF.

The chain carries TRBV9 and TRBJ1-1; 9 positions agree with TRBD1. This CDR3 has 18 amino acids. Germline V gene lookup returns CDR1 SGDLS and CDR2 YYNGEE. J was trimmed by 3 bases and V by 3 bases; bases with no gene match: 15. CDR3 region: CASSANPGQGIRDTEAFF. CDR3 bases: TGTGCCAGCAGCGCTAACCCGGGACAGGGTATCAGAGACACTGAAGCTTTCTTT.

V gene TRBV9 combines with J gene TRBJ2-7; perhaps TRBD2 as D (6 bases). CDR3 size: 14 residues. Germline V CDR1 and CDR2: SGDLS, YYNGEE. V was shortened by 1 base and J by 2 bases, with 10 bases between the two germline ends. CDR3 region: CASSVSGRTYEQYF. CDR3 coding DNA: TGTGCCAGCAGCGTATCAGGGAGGACCTACGAGCAGTACTTC.

The rearrangement uses TRBV10-1 and TRBJ2-2; the D gene is possibly TRBD2 (5 bases). V lost 3 bases to trimming and J lost 5 bases, with 10 bases between them. There are 14 residues in the CDR3. Germline V gene data show CDR1 as WNHNN and CDR2 as SYGVQD (reference sequence). CDR3 nucleotides: TGCGCCAGCAGTGACCCCGGGGTTACCGGGGAGCTGTTTTTT. Translating gives CASSDPGVTGELFF.

J is TRBJ1-2 and V is TRBV25-1; possibly TRBD1 for D (6 bases). The CDR3 runs 13 residues. V gave up 3 bases and J gave up 5 bases, with 10 bases separating them. Germline loops: CDR1 MGHDK, CDR2 SYGVNS. This chain's CDR3 is CASSERTAYGYTF. CDR3 bases: TGTGCCAGCAGTGAGCGGACAGCTTATGGCTACACCTTC.